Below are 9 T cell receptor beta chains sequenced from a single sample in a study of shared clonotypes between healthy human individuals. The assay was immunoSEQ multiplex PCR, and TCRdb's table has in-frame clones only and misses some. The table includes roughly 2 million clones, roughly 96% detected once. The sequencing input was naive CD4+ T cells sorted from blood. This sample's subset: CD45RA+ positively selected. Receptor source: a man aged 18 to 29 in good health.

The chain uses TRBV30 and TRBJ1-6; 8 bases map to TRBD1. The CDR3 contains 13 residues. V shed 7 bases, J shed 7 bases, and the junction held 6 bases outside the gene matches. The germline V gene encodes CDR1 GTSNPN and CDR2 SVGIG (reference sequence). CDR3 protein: CALSTGANSPLHF. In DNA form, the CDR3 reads TGTGCCTTATCGACAGGGGCGAATTCACCCCTCCACTTT.

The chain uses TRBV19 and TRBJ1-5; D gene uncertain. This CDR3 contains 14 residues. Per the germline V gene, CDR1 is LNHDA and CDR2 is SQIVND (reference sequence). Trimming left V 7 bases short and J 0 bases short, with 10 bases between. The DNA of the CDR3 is TGTGCCAGTAATAAGGCGACTAGCAATCAGCCCCAGCATTTT. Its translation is CASNKATSNQPQHF. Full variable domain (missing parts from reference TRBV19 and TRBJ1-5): DGGITQSPKYLFRKEGQNVTLSCEQNLNHDAMYWYRQDPGQGLRLIYYSQIVNDFQKGDIAEGYSVSREKKESFPLTVTSAQKNPTAFYLCASNKATSNQPQHFGDGTRLSIL.

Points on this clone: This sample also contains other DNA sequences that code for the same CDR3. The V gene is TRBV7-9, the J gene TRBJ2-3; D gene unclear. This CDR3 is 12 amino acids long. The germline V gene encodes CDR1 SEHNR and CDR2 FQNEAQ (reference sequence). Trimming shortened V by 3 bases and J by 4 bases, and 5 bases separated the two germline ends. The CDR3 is CASSLAPDTQYF. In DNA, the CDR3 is TGTGCCAGCAGCTTGGCGCCAGATACGCAGTATTTT.

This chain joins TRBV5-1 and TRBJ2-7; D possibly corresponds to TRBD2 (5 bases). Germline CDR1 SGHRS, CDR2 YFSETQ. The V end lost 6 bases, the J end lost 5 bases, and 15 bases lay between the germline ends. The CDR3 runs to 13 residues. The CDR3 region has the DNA TGCGCCAGCACCCCCGAGGGAGTCCACGAGCAGTACTTC. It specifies CASTPEGVHEQYF.

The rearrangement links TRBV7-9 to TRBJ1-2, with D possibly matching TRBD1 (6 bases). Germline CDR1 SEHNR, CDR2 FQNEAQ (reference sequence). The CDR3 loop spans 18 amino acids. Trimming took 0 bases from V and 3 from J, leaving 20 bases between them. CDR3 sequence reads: CASSLARTGAGLDYGYTF. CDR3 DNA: TGTGCCAGCAGCTTAGCGCGTACGGGGGCGGGACTTGACTATGGCTACACCTTC.

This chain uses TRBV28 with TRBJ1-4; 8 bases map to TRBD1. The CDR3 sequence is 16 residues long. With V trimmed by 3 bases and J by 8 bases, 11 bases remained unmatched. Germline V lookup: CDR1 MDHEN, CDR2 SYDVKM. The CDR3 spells CASSFPIQGVGEKLFF. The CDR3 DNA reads TGTGCCAGCAGTTTCCCTATACAGGGGGTGGGAGAAAAACTGTTTTTT.

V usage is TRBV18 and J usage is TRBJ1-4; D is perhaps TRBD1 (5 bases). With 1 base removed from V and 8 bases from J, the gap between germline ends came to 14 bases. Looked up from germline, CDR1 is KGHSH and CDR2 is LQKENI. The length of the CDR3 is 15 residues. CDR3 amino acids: CASSPHERGSEKLFF. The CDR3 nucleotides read TGTGCCAGCTCACCACATGAGAGGGGAAGCGAAAAACTGTTTTTT.

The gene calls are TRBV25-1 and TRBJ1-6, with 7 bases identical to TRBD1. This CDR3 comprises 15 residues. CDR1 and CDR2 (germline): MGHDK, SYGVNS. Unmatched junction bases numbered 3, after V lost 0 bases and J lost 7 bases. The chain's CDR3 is CASSEYGTENSPLHF. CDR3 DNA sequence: TGTGCCAGCAGTGAATATGGGACAGAGAATTCACCCCTCCACTTT.

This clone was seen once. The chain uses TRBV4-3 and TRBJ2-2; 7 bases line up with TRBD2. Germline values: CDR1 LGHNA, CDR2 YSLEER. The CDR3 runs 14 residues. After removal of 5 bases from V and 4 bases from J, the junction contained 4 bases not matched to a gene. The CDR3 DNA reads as TGCGCCAGCAGCTCGTTAGCGGGCACCGGGGAGCTGTTTTTT. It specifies CASSSLAGTGELFF.